This T cell receptor (beta chain) came from a study of blood T cell repertoires in COVID-19 (dated by TCRdb to between 2020 and 2021). About the investigation overall: Collaborator samples came from the United States, Italy and Spain and covered acute and convalescent phases of COVID-19. The prospective study material was composed of cDNA or gDNA derived from T cells, B-cell-depleted T cells, or PBMCs. Deeply sampled blood TCRbeta repertoires from subjects exposed to, actively infected with, or recovered from COVID-19 were included in the dataset. The repertoires were made available in a free public database intended to serve as a resource for research on the immune response to SARS-CoV-2. Samples came from the ongoing ImmuneRACE study (first 160 participants) plus 1,254 subjects from 6 global collaborators. Nearly every sample came with metadata listing a de-identified subject ID, COVID-19 status, age in years and sex. Where available, HLA class I and class II types were obtained from metadata supplied by the sample provider rather than from assay-based typing. General study outcomes and caveats: How much clinical and demographic metadata was included differed by source and by participant, and the metadata was provided uncurated.

Participants in the prospective study were aged 18 to 89 years, lived in 24 United States geographic areas, and enrolled through a virtual design. In the prospective study, cohorts were assigned on the basis of participant-reported clinical history obtained from a screening survey and a study questionnaire. Recovered participants in ImmuneRACE Cohort 3 were defined by two consecutive negative NP/OP PCR tests, clearance by a healthcare professional, or resolution of symptoms. In the prospective study, whole blood, serum and a nasopharyngeal or oropharyngeal swab were collected from each participant by mobile phlebotomists. Prospective study participants could optionally give additional blood draws and questionnaires over an approximately 2-month period. Blood samples from the prospective study were shipped frozen or at room temperature prior to DNA extraction. The germline V gene (reference sequence) specifies MNHEY as CDR1 and SMNVEV as CDR2. V and J are truncated by 3 bases and 4 bases respectively, leaving an intervening sequence of 7 bases. The CDR3 holds 13 amino acids from the cysteine to the phenylalanine. The retained sequence is limited to the CDR3, 39 bases, with the frame set at the first base.

Points on this clone: Its recognized antigen is unknown. Per-nucleotide qualities are absent, and no much larger clonotype sits a single base away.

TCRbeta CDR3 regions were amplified from genomic DNA using the immunoSEQ Assay, a bias-controlled multiplex PCR. The original pipeline was this. Within the assay, amplification of reference gene primers was used to estimate how many nucleated cells each sample contained. Sequence reads were collapsed and filtered to measure the absolute abundance of every unique TCRbeta CDR3 rearrangement. For each sample, productive Simpson clonality was calculated by taking the square root of Simpson's diversity index across productive rearrangements. Drawn from immuneACCESS, this table holds only the in-frame rearrangements with V and J called that TCRdb kept. Clones are partly lost; checked studies trace under half to an unresolved V gene and leave the rest unexplained. The DNA was the basis for D and trimming; V, J and clone size are from that table. In this sample the table shows 200,000 to 300,000 clones, 86% of which occur a single time. In total, the top ten clones hold about 2.7% of the sample.

The source is a woman aged 18-35 years who had recovered from COVID-19. The V and J genes are TRBV27 and TRBJ2-1; a confident D gene designation cannot be given. Specimen: PBMCs or T cells enriched from blood (not recorded which). The CDR3 sequence is CASSFRDYNEQFF. The nucleotide sequence is TGTGCCAGCAGTTTTCGAGATTACAATGAGCAGTTCTTC.